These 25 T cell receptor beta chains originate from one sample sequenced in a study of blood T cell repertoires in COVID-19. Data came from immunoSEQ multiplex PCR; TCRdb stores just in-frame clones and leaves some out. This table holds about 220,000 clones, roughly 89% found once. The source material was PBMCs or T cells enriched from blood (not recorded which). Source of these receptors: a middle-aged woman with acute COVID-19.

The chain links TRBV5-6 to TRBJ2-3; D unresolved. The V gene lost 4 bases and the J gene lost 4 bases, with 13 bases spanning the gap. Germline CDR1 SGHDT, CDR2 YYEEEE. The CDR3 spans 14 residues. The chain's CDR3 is CASSAWSVADTQYF. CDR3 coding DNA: TGTGCCAGCAGCGCTTGGAGCGTCGCAGATACGCAGTATTTT.

The DNA of the CDR3 is TGCGCCAGCAGCTTGGATGGCGGTAGTAGGAACACTGAAGCTTTCTTT. It codes for CASSLDGGSRNTEAFF. The V call is TRBV5-1, the J call TRBJ1-1; no reliable D call. Germline loops: CDR1 SGHRS, CDR2 YFSETQ. Trimming cost V 0 bases and J 1 base, with 13 bases left between them. The CDR3 has 16 residues.

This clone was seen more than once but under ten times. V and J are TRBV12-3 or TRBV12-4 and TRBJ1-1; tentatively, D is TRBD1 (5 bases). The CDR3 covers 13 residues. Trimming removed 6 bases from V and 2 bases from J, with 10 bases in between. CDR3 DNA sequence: TGTGCCAGCAGAAGGCAGGGCAACACTGAAGCTTTCTTT. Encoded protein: CASRRQGNTEAFF.

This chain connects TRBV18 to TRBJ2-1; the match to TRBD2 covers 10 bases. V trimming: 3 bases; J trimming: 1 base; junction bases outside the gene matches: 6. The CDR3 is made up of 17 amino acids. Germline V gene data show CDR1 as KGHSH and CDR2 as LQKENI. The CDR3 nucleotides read TGTGCCAGCTCACCTTCGGTAGCGGGGGGTTCCTACAATGAGCAGTTCTTC. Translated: CASSPSVAGGSYNEQFF. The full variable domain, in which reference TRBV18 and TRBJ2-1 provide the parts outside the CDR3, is NAGVMQNPRHLVRRRGQEARLRCSPMKGHSHVYWYRQLPEEGLKFMVYLQKENIIDESGMPKERFSAEFPKEGPSILRIQQVVRGDSAAYFCASSPSVAGGSYNEQFFGPGTRLTVL.

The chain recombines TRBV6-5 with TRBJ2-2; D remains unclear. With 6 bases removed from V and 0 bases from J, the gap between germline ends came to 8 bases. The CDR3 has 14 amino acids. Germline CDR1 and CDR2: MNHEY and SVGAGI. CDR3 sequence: CASRAHANTGELFF. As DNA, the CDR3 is TGTGCCAGCAGAGCTCACGCGAACACCGGGGAGCTGTTTTTT.

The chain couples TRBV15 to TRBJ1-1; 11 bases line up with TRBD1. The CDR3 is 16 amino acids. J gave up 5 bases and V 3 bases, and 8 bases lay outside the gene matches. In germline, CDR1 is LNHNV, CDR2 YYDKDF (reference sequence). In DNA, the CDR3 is TGTGCCACCAGCAGTGGGGCGGGACAGGGGGGAACTGAAGCTTTCTTT. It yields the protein CATSSGAGQGGTEAFF.

CDR3 region: CASSPSGTYDGYTF. The DNA of the CDR3 is TGCGCCAGCAGCCCCTCCGGGACTTACGATGGCTACACCTTC. This chain connects TRBV4-1 to TRBJ1-2; tentative D call: TRBD1 (5 bases). The length of the CDR3 is 14 residues. Germline V gene lookup returns CDR1 MGHRA and CDR2 YSYEKL. The ends were cut back, 4 bases at V and 6 bases at J, with 15 bases in the middle.

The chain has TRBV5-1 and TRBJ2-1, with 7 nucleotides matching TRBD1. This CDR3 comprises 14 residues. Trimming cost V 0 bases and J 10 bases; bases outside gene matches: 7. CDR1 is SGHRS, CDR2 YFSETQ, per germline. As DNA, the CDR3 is TGCGCCAGCAGCTTGGTTCAGGCGGACAGGGAGCAGTTCTTC. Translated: CASSLVQADREQFF.

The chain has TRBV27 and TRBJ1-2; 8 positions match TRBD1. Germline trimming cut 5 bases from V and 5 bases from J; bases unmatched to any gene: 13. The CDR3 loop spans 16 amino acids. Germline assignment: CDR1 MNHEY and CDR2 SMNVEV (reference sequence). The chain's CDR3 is CASSPEDRAGLYGYTF. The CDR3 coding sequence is TGTGCCAGCAGTCCGGAGGACAGGGCGGGCCTTTATGGCTACACCTTC.

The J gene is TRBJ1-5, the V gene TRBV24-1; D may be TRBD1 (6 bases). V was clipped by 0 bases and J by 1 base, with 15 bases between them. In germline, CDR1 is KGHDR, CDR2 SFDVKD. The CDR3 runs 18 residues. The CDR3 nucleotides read TGTGCCACCAGTGATTTGCATCGGGGGGGCAAGAGCAATCAGCCCCAGCATTTT. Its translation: CATSDLHRGGKSNQPQHF.

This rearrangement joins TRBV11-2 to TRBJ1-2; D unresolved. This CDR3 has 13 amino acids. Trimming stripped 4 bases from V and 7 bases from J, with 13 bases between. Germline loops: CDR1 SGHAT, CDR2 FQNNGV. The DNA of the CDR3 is TGTGCCAGCAGCTATCCAAGTGGCGGTGGCTACACCTTC. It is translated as CASSYPSGGGYTF.

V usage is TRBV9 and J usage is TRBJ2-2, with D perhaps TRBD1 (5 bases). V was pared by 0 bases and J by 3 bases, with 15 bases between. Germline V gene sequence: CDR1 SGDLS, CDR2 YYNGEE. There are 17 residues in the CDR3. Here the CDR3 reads CASSVAQAEGDTGELFF. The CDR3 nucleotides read TGTGCCAGCAGCGTAGCTCAGGCAGAAGGGGACACCGGGGAGCTGTTTTTT.

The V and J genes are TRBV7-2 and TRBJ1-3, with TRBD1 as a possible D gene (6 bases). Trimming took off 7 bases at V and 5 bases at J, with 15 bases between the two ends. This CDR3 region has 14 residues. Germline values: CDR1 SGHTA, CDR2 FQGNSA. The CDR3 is CASTYGQPRNTIYF. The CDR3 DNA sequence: TGTGCCAGCACGTACGGACAGCCCAGAAACACCATATATTTT. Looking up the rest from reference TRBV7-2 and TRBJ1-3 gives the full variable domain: GAGVSQSPSNKVTEKGKDVELRCDPISGHTALYWYRQSLGQGLEFLIYFQGNSAPDKSGLPSDRFSAERTGGSVSTLTIQRTQQEDSAVYLCASTYGQPRNTIYFGEGSWLTVV.

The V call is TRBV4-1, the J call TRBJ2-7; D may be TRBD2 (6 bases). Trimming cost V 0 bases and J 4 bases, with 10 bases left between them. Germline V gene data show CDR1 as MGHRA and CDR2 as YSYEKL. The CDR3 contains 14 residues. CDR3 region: CASSQEEGRYEQYF. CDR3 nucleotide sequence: TGCGCCAGCAGCCAAGAGGAGGGTCGGTACGAGCAGTACTTC.

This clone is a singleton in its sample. The CDR3 sequence: CASSQPRPGLAGGPSDTQYF. Here the CDR3 DNA reads TGTGCCAGCAGCCAACCCCGACCGGGACTAGCGGGGGGGCCCTCAGATACGCAGTATTTT. The chain couples TRBV3-1 (or the pseudogene TRBV3-2) to TRBJ2-3; TRBD2 matches at 16 bases. V was clipped by 2 bases and J by 4 bases; unmatched bases: 12. In germline, CDR1 is LGHDT, CDR2 YNNKEL (reference sequence). This CDR3 comprises 20 residues.

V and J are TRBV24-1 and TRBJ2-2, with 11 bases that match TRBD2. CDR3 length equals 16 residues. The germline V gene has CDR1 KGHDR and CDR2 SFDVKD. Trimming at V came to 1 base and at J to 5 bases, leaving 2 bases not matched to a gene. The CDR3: CATSDFSGGATGELFF. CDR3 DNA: TGTGCCACCAGTGATTTTAGCGGGGGGGCAACCGGGGAGCTGTTTTTT.

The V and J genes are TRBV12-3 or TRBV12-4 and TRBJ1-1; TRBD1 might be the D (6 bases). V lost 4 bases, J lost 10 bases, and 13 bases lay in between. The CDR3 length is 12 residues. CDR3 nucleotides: TGTGCCAGCAGTTCATCGACAGGAGTAGCTTTCTTT. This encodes CASSSSTGVAFF.

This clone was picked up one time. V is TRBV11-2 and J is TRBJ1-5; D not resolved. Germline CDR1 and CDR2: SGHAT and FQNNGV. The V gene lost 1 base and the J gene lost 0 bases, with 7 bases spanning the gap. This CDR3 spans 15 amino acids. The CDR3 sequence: CASSLGGNSNQPQHF. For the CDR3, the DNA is TGTGCCAGCAGCTTAGGAGGGAATAGCAATCAGCCCCAGCATTTT.

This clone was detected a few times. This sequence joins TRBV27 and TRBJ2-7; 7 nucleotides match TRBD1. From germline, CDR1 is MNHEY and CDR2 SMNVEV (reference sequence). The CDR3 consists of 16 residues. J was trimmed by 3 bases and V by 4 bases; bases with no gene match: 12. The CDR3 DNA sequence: TGTGCCAGCAGTTCCTTGGTCCGGGACAGAAACTACGAGCAGTACTTC. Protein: CASSSLVRDRNYEQYF.

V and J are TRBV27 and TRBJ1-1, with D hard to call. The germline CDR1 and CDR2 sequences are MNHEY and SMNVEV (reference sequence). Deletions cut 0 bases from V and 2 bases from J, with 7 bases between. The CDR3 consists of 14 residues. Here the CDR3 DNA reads TGTGCCAGCAGTTTATCGAGAAGTAACACTGAAGCTTTCTTT. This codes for CASSLSRSNTEAFF.

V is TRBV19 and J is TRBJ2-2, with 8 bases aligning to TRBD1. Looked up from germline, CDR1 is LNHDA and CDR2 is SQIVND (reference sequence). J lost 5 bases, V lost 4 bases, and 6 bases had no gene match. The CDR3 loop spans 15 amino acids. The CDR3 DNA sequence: TGTGCCAGTAGTACAAAAAGGACAGGGACCGGGGAGCTGTTTTTT. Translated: CASSTKRTGTGELFF.

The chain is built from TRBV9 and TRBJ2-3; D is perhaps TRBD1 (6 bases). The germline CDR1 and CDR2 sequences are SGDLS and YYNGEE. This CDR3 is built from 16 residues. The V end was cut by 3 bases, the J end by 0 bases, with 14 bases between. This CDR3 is CASSALGQTSTDTQYF. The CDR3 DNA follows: TGTGCCAGCAGCGCCCTTGGACAGACAAGCACAGATACGCAGTATTTT.

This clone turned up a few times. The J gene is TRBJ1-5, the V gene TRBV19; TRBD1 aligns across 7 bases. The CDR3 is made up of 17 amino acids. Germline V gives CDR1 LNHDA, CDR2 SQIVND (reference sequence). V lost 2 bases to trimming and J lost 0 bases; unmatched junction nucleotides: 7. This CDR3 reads CASSIKGTAVSNQPQHF. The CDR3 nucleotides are TGTGCCAGTAGTATAAAGGGGACAGCGGTTAGCAATCAGCCCCAGCATTTT.

CDR3 sequence reads: CASGGRGRDEAFF. DNA of the CDR3: TGTGCCAGCGGGGGCAGGGGGCGCGATGAAGCTTTCTTT. V is TRBV25-1 and J is TRBJ1-1; 8 bases align to TRBD1. The V segment lost 8 bases and the J segment 7 bases; nucleotides outside the gene matches: 9. Germline CDR1 is MGHDK and CDR2 is SYGVNS. The CDR3 extends over 13 amino acids.

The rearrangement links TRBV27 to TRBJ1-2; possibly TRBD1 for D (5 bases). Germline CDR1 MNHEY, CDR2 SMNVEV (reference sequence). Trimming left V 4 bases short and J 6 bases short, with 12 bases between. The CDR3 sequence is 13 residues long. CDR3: CASSWQGRHGYTF. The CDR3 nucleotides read TGTGCCAGCAGTTGGCAGGGCCGGCATGGCTACACCTTC.